This passage covers 27 T cell receptor beta chains from one sample sequenced in a study of blood T cell repertoires in COVID-19. The table came from immunoSEQ multiplex PCR; TCRdb's copy has only in-frame clones and leaves some out. The table lists roughly 340,000 clones, around nine tenths of them singletons, with 7% to 8% in the top ten. The sample taken for sequencing was peripheral blood. These TCRs come from a woman in her seventies with COVID-19, enrolled during active disease.

There are a few counts of this clone. This rearrangement joins TRBV4-1 to TRBJ2-7; 7 bases line up with TRBD1. The germline CDR1 and CDR2 sequences are MGHRA and YSYEKL. CDR3 size: 16 residues. Losses at the gene ends were 0 bases for V and 2 bases for J; bases not matched to a gene: 7. CDR3 DNA: TGCGCCAGCAGCCAAGATCCAGGGACAGCTACCTACGAGCAGTACTTC. Translation gives CASSQDPGTATYEQYF.

The rearrangement links TRBV24-1 to TRBJ2-7; TRBD1 matches at 8 bases. CDR1 and CDR2 from the germline V gene are KGHDR and SFDVKD. The ends lost 12 bases at V and 1 base at J; junction bases unmatched: 13. The CDR3 totals 15 residues. DNA of the CDR3: TGTGCCGGGCTGGGTGGACAGGGTATTTCCTACGAGCAGTACTTC. Translated: CAGLGGQGISYEQYF.

In this sample, this clone turned up a few times. This chain joins TRBV12-3 or TRBV12-4 and TRBJ2-7; D perhaps matches TRBD1 (6 bases). V was pared by 6 bases and J by 2 bases, with 11 bases between. CDR3 size: 13 residues. CDR3 coding DNA: TGTGCCAGCAGGGGGACATTTACCTACGAGCAGTACTTC. Translated: CASRGTFTYEQYF.

The chain is built from TRBV28 and TRBJ1-1; D not certain. The CDR3 is 17 residues long. Germline-derived CDR1 and CDR2 are MDHEN and SYDVKM. Trimming took 7 bases from V and 4 from J, leaving 25 bases between them. The CDR3 DNA is TGTGCCAGCAACCCACCAGGTACCTCACGAGGAGGCACTGAAGCTTTCTTT. Translating gives CASNPPGTSRGGTEAFF.

The V call is TRBV5-3, the J call TRBJ2-3, with D unresolved. TRBV5-3 is designated an ORF whose function remains uncertain. The length of the CDR3 is 18 residues. V dropped 0 bases and J dropped 2 bases, with 19 bases sitting between them. Here the CDR3 DNA reads TGTGCCAGAAGCTTGGTATCGGTACTTAATGCGGTCACAGATACGCAGTATTTT. The encoded protein is CARSLVSVLNAVTDTQYF.

This rearrangement joins TRBV18 to TRBJ1-2; TRBD1 might be the D (5 bases). V was clipped by 3 bases and J by 4 bases, with 12 bases between them. Germline assignment: CDR1 KGHSH and CDR2 LQKENI. This CDR3 region has 14 residues. CDR3 sequence: CASSPNQDSYGYTF. CDR3 nucleotide sequence: TGTGCCAGCTCACCTAACCAAGACAGCTATGGCTACACCTTC.

V gene TRBV5-1 combines with J gene TRBJ2-5, with 7 bases aligning to TRBD1. There are 14 residues in the CDR3. Germline V gene lookup returns CDR1 SGHRS and CDR2 YFSETQ. Losses at the gene ends were 4 bases for V and 3 bases for J; bases not matched to a gene: 6. CDR3 coding DNA: TGCGCCAGCAGCCTACAGGGGTGGAAAGAGACCCAGTACTTC. Translated, it gives CASSLQGWKETQYF. Combining the CDR3 with reference TRBV5-1 and TRBJ2-5 gives the whole variable domain KAGVTQTPRYLIKTRGQQVTLSCSPISGHRSVSWYQQTPGQGLQFLFEYFSETQRNKGNFPGRFSGRQFSNSRSEMNVSTLELGDSALYLCASSLQGWKETQYFGPGTRLLVL.

The V gene is TRBV19, the J gene TRBJ2-6; D gene uncertain. Germline-derived CDR1 and CDR2 are LNHDA and SQIVND (reference sequence). Deletions cut 4 bases from V and 0 bases from J, with 7 bases between. This CDR3 comprises 15 residues. Written as DNA, the CDR3 is TGTGCCAGTAGTAGGCGGATCTCTGGGGCCAACGTCCTGACTTTC. This sequence encodes CASSRRISGANVLTF.

The rearrangement uses TRBV5-1 and TRBJ1-4; 8 bases are shared with TRBD1. This CDR3 comprises 15 residues. Trimming cost V 2 bases and J 7 bases; bases outside gene matches: 7. The germline CDR1 and CDR2 sequences are SGHRS and YFSETQ. CDR3 DNA sequence: TGCGCCAGCAGCTTTAGGACAGGGCTTGGTGAAAAACTGTTTTTT. Translating it yields CASSFRTGLGEKLFF.

This chain joins TRBV18 and TRBJ1-5; weak D call: TRBD1 (5 bases). This CDR3 is 13 amino acids long. The germline CDR1 and CDR2 sequences are KGHSH and LQKENI. Trimming took 5 bases from V and 7 from J, leaving 12 bases between them. In DNA form, the CDR3 reads TGTGCCAGCTCATCCGGACAAGGGCAGCCCCAGCATTTT. This gives the protein CASSSGQGQPQHF.

The V call is TRBV24-1, the J call TRBJ1-1; D gene unclear. CDR3 length equals 13 residues. Germline V lookup: CDR1 KGHDR, CDR2 SFDVKD. V was pared by 7 bases and J by 4 bases, with 12 bases between. CDR3 bases: TGTGCCACCAGCCAGGAGGACGGCACTGAAGCTTTCTTT. Residues: CATSQEDGTEAFF.

The table lists this clone with a few counts. J is TRBJ1-5 and V is TRBV28, with D possibly TRBD1 on 5 matching bases. Trimming stripped 6 bases from V and 6 bases from J, with 12 bases between. The germline gives CDR1 MDHEN, CDR2 SYDVKM. This CDR3 spans 13 amino acids. CDR3 amino acids: CASSPGWAQPQHF. CDR3 sequence (DNA): TGTGCCAGCAGCCCAGGGTGGGCTCAGCCCCAGCATTTT.

The V and J genes are TRBV6-2 or TRBV6-3 and TRBJ1-1; possible D gene TRBD1, 5 bases. The germline V gene encodes CDR1 MNHEY and CDR2 SVGEGT. The CDR3 contains 15 residues. The V and J ends lost 6 bases and 5 bases respectively, with 19 bases between them. The CDR3 DNA reads TGTGCCAGCAGCCTGGCGGGGCAAGGGTGGACTGAAGCTTTCTTT. Translation gives CASSLAGQGWTEAFF.

The chain links TRBV4-2 to TRBJ1-1; TRBD1 aligns across 7 bases. CDR1 is LGHNA and CDR2 is YNFKEQ in the germline V gene. The CDR3 spans 18 residues. J lost 2 bases, V lost 0 bases, and 12 bases had no gene match. This CDR3 is CASSQDVRGRAPNTEAFF. DNA for the CDR3: TGTGCCAGCAGCCAAGATGTGAGGGGGCGAGCACCTAACACTGAAGCTTTCTTT.

This CDR3 is CASRTSGGGDEQYF. Here the CDR3 DNA reads TGTGCCAGCAGGACTAGCGGGGGCGGGGACGAGCAGTACTTC. J is TRBJ2-7 and V is TRBV7-2; TRBD2 matches 12 bases. J gave up 5 bases and V 6 bases, and 5 bases lay outside the gene matches. The CDR3 runs 14 residues. Per the germline V gene, CDR1 is SGHTA and CDR2 is FQGNSA.

The chain has TRBV24-1 and TRBJ2-3; maybe TRBD1 (6 bases). CDR3 length: 14 amino acids. Deletions cut 4 bases from V and 3 bases from J, with 10 bases between. Germline lookup yields CDR1 KGHDR and CDR2 SFDVKD. The CDR3 sequence: CATSDTGQTDTQYF. The CDR3 region has the DNA TGTGCCACCAGTGACACAGGACAGACAGATACGCAGTATTTT.

This chain links TRBV24-1 with TRBJ2-3; D might be TRBD2 (5 bases). Per germline, CDR1 KGHDR and CDR2 SFDVKD. The CDR3 has 12 amino acids. The germline V and J ends were trimmed by 6 bases and 5 bases, with 8 bases remaining between them. The CDR3 DNA sequence: TGTGCCACCAGTCCAGGAGGAGATACGCAGTATTTT. This translates into CATSPGGDTQYF.

The rearrangement joins TRBV30 to TRBJ2-5, with TRBD2 matching over 11 bases. The germline V gene encodes CDR1 GTSNPN and CDR2 SVGIG (reference sequence). The CDR3 length is 15 residues. Unmatched junction bases numbered 8, after V lost 3 bases and J lost 5 bases. The chain's CDR3 is CAWSPRLAGPETQYF. In DNA form, the CDR3 reads TGTGCCTGGAGCCCGAGACTAGCGGGGCCGGAGACCCAGTACTTC.

This chain links TRBV24-1 with TRBJ1-2, with 9 bases identical to TRBD1. In germline, CDR1 is KGHDR, CDR2 SFDVKD. J was trimmed by 0 bases and V by 0 bases; bases with no gene match: 7. CDR3 size: 18 residues. CDR3 nucleotides: TGTGCCACCAGTGATTTGAGGGACAGGGACTCCTCTAACTATGGCTACACCTTC. Translation: CATSDLRDRDSSNYGYTF.

The chain links TRBV6-5 to TRBJ2-2, with 7 bases aligning to TRBD1. CDR1 MNHEY and CDR2 SVGAGI come from the germline V gene. This CDR3 comprises 15 residues. V lost 8 bases and J lost 4; bases outside the gene matches: 10. This CDR3 is CASFPRGQPTGELFF. In DNA, the CDR3 is TGTGCCAGCTTCCCACGGGGACAGCCCACCGGGGAGCTGTTTTTT.

The V and J genes are TRBV3-1 (or the pseudogene TRBV3-2) and TRBJ2-2; tentatively, D is TRBD1 (6 bases). Trimming removed 0 bases from V and 8 bases from J, with 16 bases in between. The CDR3 is 16 residues long. CDR1 is LGHDT, CDR2 YNNKEL, per germline (reference sequence). CDR3 DNA: TGTGCCAGCAGCCAAGAGAGTTACGGGACACTAGGGGAGCTGTTTTTT. Translated: CASSQESYGTLGELFF.

The gene calls are TRBV4-2 and TRBJ2-1; 8 bases agree with TRBD2. The CDR3 runs to 14 residues. The germline V gene has CDR1 LGHNA and CDR2 YNFKEQ. After removal of 6 bases from V and 2 bases from J, the junction contained 3 bases not matched to a gene. CDR3 region: CASRSGGAYNEQFF. In nucleotides, the CDR3 is TGTGCCAGCAGGAGCGGGGGTGCCTACAATGAGCAGTTCTTC.

The chain has TRBV18 and TRBJ1-4; D remains ambiguous. Germline values: CDR1 KGHSH, CDR2 LQKENI. Trimming shortened V by 1 base and J by 0 bases, and 6 bases separated the two germline ends. The CDR3 extends over 15 amino acids. In nucleotides, the CDR3 is TGTGCCAGCTCACCACAGAGTGCAACTAATGAAAAACTGTTTTTT. Translation gives CASSPQSATNEKLFF.

The chain couples TRBV24-1 to TRBJ1-5, with TRBD1 matching over 8 bases. CDR3 size: 16 residues. Germline V CDR1 and CDR2: KGHDR, SFDVKD. V was pared by 3 bases and J by 5 bases, with 8 bases of the junction left unmatched. CDR3 sequence: CATSDPDRGLDQPQHF. The DNA for the CDR3 is TGTGCCACCAGTGATCCCGACAGGGGATTGGATCAGCCCCAGCATTTT.

V gene TRBV21-1 combines with J gene TRBJ2-7; TRBD1 is the table's D call and was not checked against the DNA. TRBV21-1 is tagged as a pseudogene. The CDR3 totals 15 residues. The DNA for the CDR3 is TGTGCCAGCAGCTCTCCCACACAGAGCTCCTACGAGCAGTACTTC. As protein: CASSSPTQSSYEQYF.

The chain couples TRBV4-3 to TRBJ2-3, with a possible D match to TRBD1 (5 bases). The CDR3 is made up of 15 amino acids. CDR1 is LGHNA, CDR2 YSLEER, per germline. V was clipped by 1 base and J by 4 bases, with 12 bases between them. CDR3 in amino acids: CASSQVGVLADTQYF. In nucleotides, the CDR3 is TGCGCCAGCAGCCAAGTAGGGGTATTAGCAGATACGCAGTATTTT.

The chain combines TRBV9 with TRBJ2-2; D ambiguous. Trimming pared 5 bases from V and 0 bases from J, leaving 20 bases between. The CDR3 has 18 amino acids. Germline V lookup: CDR1 SGDLS, CDR2 YYNGEE. CDR3 DNA sequence: TGTGCCAGCAGTGCTCAATCACCGGTTTTCGCGAACACCGGGGAGCTGTTTTTT. This translates into CASSAQSPVFANTGELFF.